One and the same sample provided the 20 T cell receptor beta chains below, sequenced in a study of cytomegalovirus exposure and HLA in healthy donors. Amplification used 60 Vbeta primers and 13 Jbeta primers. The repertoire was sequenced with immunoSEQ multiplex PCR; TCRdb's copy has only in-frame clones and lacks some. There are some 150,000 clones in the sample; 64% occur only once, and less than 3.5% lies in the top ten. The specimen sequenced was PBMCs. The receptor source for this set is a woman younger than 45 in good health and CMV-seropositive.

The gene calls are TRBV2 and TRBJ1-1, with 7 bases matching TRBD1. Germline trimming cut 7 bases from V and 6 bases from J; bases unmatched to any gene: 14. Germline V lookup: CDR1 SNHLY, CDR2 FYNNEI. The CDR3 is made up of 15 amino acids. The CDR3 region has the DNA TGTGCCAGCACGACCACGAGGACAGGTCTTTCTGAAGCTTTCTTT. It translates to CASTTTRTGLSEAFF.

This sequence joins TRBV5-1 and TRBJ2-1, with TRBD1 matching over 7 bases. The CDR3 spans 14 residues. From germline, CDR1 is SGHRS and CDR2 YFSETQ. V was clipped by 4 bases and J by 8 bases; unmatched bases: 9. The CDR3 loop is CASSRGPFVDEQFF. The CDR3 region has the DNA TGCGCCAGCAGCAGGGGGCCCTTCGTTGATGAGCAGTTCTTC. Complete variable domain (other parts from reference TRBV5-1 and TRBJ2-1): KAGVTQTPRYLIKTRGQQVTLSCSPISGHRSVSWYQQTPGQGLQFLFEYFSETQRNKGNFPGRFSGRQFSNSRSEMNVSTLELGDSALYLCASSRGPFVDEQFFGPGTRLTVL.

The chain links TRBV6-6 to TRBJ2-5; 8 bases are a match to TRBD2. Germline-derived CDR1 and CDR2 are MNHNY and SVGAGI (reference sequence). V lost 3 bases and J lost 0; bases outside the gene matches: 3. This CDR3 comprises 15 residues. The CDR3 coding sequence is TGTGCCAGCAGTTATTCGGGGGGGTACCAAGAGACCCAGTACTTC. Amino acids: CASSYSGGYQETQYF.

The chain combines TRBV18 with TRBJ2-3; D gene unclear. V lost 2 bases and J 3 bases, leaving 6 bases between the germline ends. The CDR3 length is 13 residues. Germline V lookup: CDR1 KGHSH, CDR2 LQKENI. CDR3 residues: CASSPRLTDTQYF. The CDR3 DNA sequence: TGTGCCAGCTCACCAAGACTGACAGATACGCAGTATTTT.

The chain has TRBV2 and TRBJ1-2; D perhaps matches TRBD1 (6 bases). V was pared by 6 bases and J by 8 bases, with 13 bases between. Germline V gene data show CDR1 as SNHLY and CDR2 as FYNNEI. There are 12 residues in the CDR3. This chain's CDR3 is CASRQGLGGYTF. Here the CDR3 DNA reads TGTGCCAGCAGACAGGGTTTGGGGGGCTACACCTTC.

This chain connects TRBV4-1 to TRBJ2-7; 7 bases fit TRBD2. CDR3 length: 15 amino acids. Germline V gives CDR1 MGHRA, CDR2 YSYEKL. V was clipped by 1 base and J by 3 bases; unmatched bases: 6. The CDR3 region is CASSQAGASGYEQYF. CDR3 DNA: TGCGCCAGCAGCCAAGCGGGAGCTAGCGGCTACGAGCAGTACTTC.

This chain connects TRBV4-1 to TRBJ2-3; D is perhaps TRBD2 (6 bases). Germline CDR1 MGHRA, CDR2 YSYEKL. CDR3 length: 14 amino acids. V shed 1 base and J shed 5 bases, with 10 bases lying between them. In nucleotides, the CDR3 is TGCGCCAGCAGCCAAGTGGGGGGTGGAGATACGCAGTATTTT. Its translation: CASSQVGGGDTQYF.

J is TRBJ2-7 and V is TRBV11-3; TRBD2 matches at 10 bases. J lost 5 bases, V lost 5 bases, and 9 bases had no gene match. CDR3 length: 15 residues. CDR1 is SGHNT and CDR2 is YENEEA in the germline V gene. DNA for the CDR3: TGTGCCAGCAGCCCCCACCTAGCGGGAGAGGACGAGCAGTACTTC. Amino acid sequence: CASSPHLAGEDEQYF.

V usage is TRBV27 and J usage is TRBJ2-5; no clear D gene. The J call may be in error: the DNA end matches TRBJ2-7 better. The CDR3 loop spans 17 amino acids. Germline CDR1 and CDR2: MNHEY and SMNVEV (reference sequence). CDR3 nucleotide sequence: TGTGCCAGCAGTTTACGTGGCGGAACGGCGAGCTCCTACGAGCAGTACTTC. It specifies CASSLRGGTASSYEQYF.

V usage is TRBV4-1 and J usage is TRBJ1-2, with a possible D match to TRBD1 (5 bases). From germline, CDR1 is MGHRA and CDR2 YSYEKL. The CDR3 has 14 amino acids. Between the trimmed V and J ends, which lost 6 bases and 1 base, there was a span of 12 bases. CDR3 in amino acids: CASSPGVINYGYTF. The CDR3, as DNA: TGCGCCAGCAGTCCGGGGGTCATTAACTATGGCTACACCTTC.

The CDR3 bases are TGTGCCGGAAGAGTGGACCAGGGCGAGCAGTACTTC. Protein sequence: CAGRVDQGEQYF. The V call is TRBV2, the J call TRBJ2-7; D is possibly TRBD1 (5 bases). This CDR3 has 12 amino acids. Germline loops: CDR1 SNHLY, CDR2 FYNNEI. Trimming shortened V by 11 bases and J by 6 bases, and 17 bases separated the two germline ends. Variable domain in full (rest from reference TRBV2 and TRBJ2-7): EPEVTQTPSHQVTQMGQEVILRCVPISNHLYFYWYRQILGQKVEFLVSFYNNEISEKSEIFDDQFSVERPDGSNFTLKIRSTKLEDSAMYFCAGRVDQGEQYFGPGTRLTVT.

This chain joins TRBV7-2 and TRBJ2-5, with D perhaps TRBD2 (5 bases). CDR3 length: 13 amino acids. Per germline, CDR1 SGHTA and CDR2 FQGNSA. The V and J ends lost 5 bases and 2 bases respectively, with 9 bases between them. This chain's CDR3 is CASSPRTQETQYF. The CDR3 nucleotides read TGTGCCAGCAGCCCCCGGACTCAAGAGACCCAGTACTTC.

The CDR3 nucleotides are TGTGCCAGCAGCTTAGTAGGGGCCGAGCAGTTCTTC. Amino acids: CASSLVGAEQFF. The chain has TRBV13 and TRBJ2-1, with D tentatively TRBD1 (5 bases). The CDR3 extends over 12 amino acids. Per the germline V gene, CDR1 is PRHDT and CDR2 is FYEKMQ (reference sequence). Trimming took 1 base from V and 10 from J, leaving 8 bases between them.

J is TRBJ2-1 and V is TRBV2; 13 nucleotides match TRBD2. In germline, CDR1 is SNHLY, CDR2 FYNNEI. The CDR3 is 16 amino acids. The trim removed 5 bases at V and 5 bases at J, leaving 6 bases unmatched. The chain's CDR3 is CASSQTSGGAHNEQFF. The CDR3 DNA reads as TGTGCCAGCAGTCAAACTAGCGGGGGGGCCCACAATGAGCAGTTCTTC.

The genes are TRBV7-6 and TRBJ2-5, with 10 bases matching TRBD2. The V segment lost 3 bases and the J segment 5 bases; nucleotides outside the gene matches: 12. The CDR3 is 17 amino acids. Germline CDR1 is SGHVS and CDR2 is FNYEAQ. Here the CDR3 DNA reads TGTGCCAGCAGCTTTAGAGTAGCGGGGGGTCTCGGGGAGACCCAGTACTTC. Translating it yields CASSFRVAGGLGETQYF.

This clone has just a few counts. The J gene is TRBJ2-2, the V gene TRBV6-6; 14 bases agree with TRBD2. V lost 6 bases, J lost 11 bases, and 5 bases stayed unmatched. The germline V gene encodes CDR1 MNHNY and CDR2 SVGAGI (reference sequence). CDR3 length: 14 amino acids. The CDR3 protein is CASSLGTSGSELFF. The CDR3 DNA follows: TGTGCCAGCAGCCTCGGGACTAGCGGGAGTGAGCTGTTTTTT.

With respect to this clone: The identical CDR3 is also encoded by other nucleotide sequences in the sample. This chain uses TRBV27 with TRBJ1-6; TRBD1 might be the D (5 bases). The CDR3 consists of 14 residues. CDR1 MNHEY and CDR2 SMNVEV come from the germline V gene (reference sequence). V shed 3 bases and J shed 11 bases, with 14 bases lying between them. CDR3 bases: TGTGCCAGCAGTTTTGGCCTCAGGGCTACACCCCTCCACTTT. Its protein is CASSFGLRATPLHF.

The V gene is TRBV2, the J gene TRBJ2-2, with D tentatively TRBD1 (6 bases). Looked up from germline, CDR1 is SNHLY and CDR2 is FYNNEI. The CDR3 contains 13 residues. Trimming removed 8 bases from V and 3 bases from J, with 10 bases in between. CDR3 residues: CASQGTYTGELFF. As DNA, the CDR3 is TGTGCCAGCCAGGGGACCTACACCGGGGAGCTGTTTTTT.

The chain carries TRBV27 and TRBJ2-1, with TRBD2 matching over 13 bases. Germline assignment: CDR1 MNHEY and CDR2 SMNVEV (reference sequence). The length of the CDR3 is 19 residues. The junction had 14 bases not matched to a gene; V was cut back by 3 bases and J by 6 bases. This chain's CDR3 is CASSFLTPFGLAGVNEQFF. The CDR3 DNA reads TGTGCCAGCAGTTTTTTAACCCCTTTCGGACTAGCGGGAGTCAATGAGCAGTTCTTC.

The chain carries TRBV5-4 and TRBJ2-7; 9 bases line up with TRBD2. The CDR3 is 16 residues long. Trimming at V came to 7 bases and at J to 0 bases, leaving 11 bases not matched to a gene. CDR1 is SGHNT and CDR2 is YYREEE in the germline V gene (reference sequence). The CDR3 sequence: CASVVRTSASSYEQYF. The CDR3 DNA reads TGTGCCAGCGTTGTAAGGACTAGCGCAAGCTCCTACGAGCAGTACTTC. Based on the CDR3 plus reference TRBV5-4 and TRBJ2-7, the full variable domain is ETGVTQSPTHLIKTRGQQVTLRCSSQSGHNTVSWYQQALGQGPQFIFQYYREEENGRGNFPPRFSGLQFPNYSSELNVNALELDDSALYLCASVVRTSASSYEQYFGPGTRLTVT.